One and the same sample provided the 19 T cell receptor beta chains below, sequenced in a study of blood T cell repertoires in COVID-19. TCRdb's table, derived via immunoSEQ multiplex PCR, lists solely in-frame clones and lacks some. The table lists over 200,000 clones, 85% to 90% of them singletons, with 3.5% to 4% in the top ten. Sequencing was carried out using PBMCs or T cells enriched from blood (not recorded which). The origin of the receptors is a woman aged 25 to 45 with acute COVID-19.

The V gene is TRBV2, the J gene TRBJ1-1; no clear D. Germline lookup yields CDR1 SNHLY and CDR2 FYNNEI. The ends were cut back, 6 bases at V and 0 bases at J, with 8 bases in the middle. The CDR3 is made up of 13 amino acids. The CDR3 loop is CASRTDLNTEAFF. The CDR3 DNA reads TGTGCCAGCAGGACGGACTTGAACACTGAAGCTTTCTTT.

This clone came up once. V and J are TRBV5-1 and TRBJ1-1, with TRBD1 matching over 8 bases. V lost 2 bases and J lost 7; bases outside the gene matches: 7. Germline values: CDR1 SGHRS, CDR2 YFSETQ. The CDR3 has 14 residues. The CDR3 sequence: CASSLTDRGGEAFF. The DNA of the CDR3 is TGCGCCAGCAGCTTAACAGACAGGGGTGGTGAAGCTTTCTTT.

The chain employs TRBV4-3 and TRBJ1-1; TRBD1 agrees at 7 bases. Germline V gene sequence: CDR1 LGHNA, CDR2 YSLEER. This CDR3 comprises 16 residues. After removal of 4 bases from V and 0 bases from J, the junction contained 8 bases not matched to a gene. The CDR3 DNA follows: TGCGCCAGCAGCCCTTTAGGACAGGCAATGAACACTGAAGCTTTCTTT. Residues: CASSPLGQAMNTEAFF.

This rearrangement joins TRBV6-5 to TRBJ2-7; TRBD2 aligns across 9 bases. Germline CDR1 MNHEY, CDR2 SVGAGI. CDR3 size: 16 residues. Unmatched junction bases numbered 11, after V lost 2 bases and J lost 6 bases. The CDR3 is CASSYAVAGGRPEQYF. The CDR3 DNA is TGTGCCAGCAGTTACGCGGTGGCGGGGGGGCGACCCGAGCAGTACTTC.

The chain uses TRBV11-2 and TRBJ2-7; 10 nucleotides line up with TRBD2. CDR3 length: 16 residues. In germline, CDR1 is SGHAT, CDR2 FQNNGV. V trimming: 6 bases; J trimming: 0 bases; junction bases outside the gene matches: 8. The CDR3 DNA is TGTGCCAGCAGATACAACCCTAGCGGGGGCTCCTACGAGCAGTACTTC. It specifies CASRYNPSGGSYEQYF.

In nucleotides, the CDR3 is TGTGCCAGTAGTATATGGACAAGCCACACAGATACGCAGTATTTT. Translated: CASSIWTSHTDTQYF. The rearrangement links TRBV19 to TRBJ2-3, with D possibly matching TRBD1 (5 bases). This CDR3 comprises 15 residues. Trimming pared 2 bases from V and 2 bases from J, leaving 11 bases between. The germline gives CDR1 LNHDA, CDR2 SQIVND (reference sequence).

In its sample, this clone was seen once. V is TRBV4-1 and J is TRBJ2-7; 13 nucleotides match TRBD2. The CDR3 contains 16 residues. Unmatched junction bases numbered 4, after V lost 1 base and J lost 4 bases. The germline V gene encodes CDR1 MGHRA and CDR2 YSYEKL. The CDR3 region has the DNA TGCGCCAGCAGCCAAGCCGGGACTAGCGGGGTTTACGAGCAGTACTTC. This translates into CASSQAGTSGVYEQYF.

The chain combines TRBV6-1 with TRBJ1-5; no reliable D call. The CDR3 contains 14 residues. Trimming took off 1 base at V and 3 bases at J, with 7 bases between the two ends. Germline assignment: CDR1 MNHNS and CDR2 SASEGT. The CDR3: CASSEGGFNQPQHF. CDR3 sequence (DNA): TGTGCCAGCAGTGAAGGCGGCTTCAATCAGCCCCAGCATTTT.

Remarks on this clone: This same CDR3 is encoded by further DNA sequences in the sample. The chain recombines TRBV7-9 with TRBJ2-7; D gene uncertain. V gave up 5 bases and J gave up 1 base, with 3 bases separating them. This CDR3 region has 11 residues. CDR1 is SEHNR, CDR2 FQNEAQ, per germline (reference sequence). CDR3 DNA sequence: TGTGCCAGCAGCCTGTCCTACGAGCAGTACTTC. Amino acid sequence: CASSLSYEQYF.

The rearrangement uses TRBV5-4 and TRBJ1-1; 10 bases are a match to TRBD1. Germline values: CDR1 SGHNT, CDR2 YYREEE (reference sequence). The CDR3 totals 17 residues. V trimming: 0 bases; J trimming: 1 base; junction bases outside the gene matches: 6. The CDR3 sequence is CASSLAYRTGGNTEAFF. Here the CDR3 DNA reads TGTGCCAGCAGCTTGGCCTACAGGACAGGGGGGAACACTGAAGCTTTCTTT.

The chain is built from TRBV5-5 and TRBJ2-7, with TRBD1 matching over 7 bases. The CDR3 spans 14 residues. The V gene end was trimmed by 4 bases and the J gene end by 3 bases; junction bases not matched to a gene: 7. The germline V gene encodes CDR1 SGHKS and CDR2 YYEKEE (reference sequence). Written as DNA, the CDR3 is TGTGCCAGCAGCATTACCCAGGGGGTCTACGAGCAGTACTTC. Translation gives CASSITQGVYEQYF.

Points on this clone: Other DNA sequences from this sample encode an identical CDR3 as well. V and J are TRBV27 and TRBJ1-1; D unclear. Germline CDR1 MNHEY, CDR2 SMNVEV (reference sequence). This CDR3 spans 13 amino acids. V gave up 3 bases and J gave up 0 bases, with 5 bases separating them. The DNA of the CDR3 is TGTGCCAGCAGTTTGAGCATGAACACTGAAGCTTTCTTT. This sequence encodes CASSLSMNTEAFF.

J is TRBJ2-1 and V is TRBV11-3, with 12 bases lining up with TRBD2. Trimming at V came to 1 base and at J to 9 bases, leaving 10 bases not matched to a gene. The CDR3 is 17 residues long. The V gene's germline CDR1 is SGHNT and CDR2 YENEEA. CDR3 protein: CASSLGDRLAGEGEQFF. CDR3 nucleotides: TGTGCCAGCAGCTTAGGGGACAGACTAGCGGGGGAGGGTGAGCAGTTCTTC.

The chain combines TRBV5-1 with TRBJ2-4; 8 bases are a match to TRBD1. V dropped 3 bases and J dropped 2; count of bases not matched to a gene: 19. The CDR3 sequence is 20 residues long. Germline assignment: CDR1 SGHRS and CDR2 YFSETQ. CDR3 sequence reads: CASSSYGTGESTLSKNIQYF. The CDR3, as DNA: TGCGCCAGCAGCTCATACGGGACAGGCGAATCTACCCTATCCAAAAACATTCAGTACTTC.

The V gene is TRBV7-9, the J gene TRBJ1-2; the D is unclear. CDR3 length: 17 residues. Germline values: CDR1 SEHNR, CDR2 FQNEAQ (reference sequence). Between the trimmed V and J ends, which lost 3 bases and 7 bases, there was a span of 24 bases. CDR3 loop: CASSFGTDDFMPRGYTF. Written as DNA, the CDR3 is TGTGCCAGCAGCTTTGGTACAGATGATTTTATGCCCCGTGGCTACACCTTC.

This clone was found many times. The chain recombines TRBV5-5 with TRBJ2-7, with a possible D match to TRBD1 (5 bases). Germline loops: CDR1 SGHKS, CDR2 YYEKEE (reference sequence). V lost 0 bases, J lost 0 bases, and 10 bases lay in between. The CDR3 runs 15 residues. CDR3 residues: CASSLVQGFSYEQYF. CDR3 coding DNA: TGTGCCAGCAGCTTGGTCCAGGGCTTCTCCTACGAGCAGTACTTC.

The CDR3 loop reads CASSINGPQGSYEQYF. The CDR3 DNA reads as TGTGCCAGTAGTATAAATGGTCCCCAGGGTTCCTACGAGCAGTACTTC. The chain employs TRBV19 and TRBJ2-7, with a possible D match to TRBD1 (5 bases). Per germline, CDR1 LNHDA and CDR2 SQIVND (reference sequence). The CDR3 is 16 residues long. V dropped 2 bases and J dropped 1 base, with 15 bases sitting between them.

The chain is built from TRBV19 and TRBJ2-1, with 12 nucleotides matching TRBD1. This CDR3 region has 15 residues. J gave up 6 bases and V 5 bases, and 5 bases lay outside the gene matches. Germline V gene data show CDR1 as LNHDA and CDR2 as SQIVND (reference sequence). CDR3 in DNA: TGTGCCAGTAGTTACCGGGACAGGGGGCTCAATGAGCAGTTCTTC. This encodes CASSYRDRGLNEQFF.

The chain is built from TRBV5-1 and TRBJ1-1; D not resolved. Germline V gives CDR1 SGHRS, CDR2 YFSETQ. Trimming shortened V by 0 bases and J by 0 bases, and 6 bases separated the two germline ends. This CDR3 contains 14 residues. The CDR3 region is CASSLARLNTEAFF. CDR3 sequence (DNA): TGCGCCAGCAGCTTGGCTCGGTTGAACACTGAAGCTTTCTTT.